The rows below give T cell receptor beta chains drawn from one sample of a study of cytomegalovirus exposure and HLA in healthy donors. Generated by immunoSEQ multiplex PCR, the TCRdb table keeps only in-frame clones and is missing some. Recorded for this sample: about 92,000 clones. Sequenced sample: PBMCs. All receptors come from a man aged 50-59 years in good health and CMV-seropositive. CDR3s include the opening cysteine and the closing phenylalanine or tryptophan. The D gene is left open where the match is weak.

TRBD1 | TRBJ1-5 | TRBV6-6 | TGTGCCAGCAGCAGGGGGCGAGCGGGTCAGCCCCAGCATTTT | CASSRGRAGQPQHF
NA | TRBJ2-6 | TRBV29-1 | TGCAGCGTTGGCCAACCAACAACAACTGGGGCCAACGTCCTGACTTTC | CSVGQPTTTGANVLTF
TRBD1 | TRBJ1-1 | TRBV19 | TGTGCCAGTAGTACCACAACAGGGGCAAGGGGAGCTTTCTTT | CASSTTTGARGAFF
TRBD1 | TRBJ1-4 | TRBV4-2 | TGTGCCAGCAGCCAAGCTGGACAGGGGGATGAAAAACTGTTTTTT | CASSQAGQGDEKLFF
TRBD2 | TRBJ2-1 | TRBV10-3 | TGTGCCATCAGTGAACCCGGGACTAGCCGTGAGCAGTTCTTC | CAISEPGTSREQFF
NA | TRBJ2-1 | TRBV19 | TGTGCCGTAATGAAGTCGAGGCCGTCCATACTAGAACTTCGATCGGGCCCAGATATAGAGCAGTTCTTC | CAVMKSRPSILELRSGPDIEQFF
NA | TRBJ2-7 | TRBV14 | TGTGCCAGCAGCCACCGCAGGGGCCAGGGGGAGCAGTACTTC | CASSHRRGQGEQYF
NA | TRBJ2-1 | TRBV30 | TGTGCCTGGAGTGTACCAGGGTATGAGCAGTTCTTC | CAWSVPGYEQFF
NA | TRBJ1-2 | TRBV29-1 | TGCAGCGTTGAATTGCCTGCCTTGGACATTGGCTACACCTTC | CSVELPALDIGYTF
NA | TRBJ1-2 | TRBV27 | TGTGCCAGTAGTTTATATGGACACCTTAGTGGCTATGGCTACACCTTC | CASSLYGHLSGYGYTF
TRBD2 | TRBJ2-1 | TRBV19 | TGTGCCAGTAGTATCCTTGCGGGAGTAGCAGAGCAGTTCTTC | CASSILAGVAEQFF
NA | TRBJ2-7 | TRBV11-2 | TGTGCCAGCAGCTTAGGAATCGGGTACGAGCAGTACTTC | CASSLGIGYEQYF
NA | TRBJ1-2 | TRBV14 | TGTGCCAGCAGCCGGGACCAGGGAGGCTATGGCTACACCTTC | CASSRDQGGYGYTF
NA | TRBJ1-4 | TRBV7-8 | TGTGCCAGCAGCTTAGGCGCCCTCCGGGTCCCTAGAAGGAAGGAAAAACTGTTTTTT | CASSLGALRVPRRKEKLFF
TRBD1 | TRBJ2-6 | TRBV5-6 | TGTGCCAGCAGCTTGTTGAGGGACAGGTCTCGTGGGGCCAACGTCCTGACTTTC | CASSLLRDRSRGANVLTF
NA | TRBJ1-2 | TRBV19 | TGTGCCAGTCGGATCGGAGTCCCCCGCTACTATGGCTACACCTTC | CASRIGVPRYYGYTF